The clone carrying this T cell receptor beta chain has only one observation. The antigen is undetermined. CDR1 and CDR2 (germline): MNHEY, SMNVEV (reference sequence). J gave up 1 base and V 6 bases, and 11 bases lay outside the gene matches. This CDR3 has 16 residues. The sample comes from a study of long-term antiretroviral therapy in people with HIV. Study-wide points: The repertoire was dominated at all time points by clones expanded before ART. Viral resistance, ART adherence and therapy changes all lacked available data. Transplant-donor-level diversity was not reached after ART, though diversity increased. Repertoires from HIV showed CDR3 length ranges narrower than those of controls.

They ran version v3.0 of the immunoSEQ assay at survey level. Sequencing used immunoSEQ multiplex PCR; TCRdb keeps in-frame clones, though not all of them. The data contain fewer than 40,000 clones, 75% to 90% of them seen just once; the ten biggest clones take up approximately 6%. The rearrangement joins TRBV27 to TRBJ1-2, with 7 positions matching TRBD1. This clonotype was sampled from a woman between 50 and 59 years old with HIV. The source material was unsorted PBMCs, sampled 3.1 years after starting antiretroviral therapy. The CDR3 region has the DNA TGTGCCAGCAGGTTAACAGGGAGGGGGCTTAACTATGGCTACACCTTC. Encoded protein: CASRLTGRGLNYGYTF.